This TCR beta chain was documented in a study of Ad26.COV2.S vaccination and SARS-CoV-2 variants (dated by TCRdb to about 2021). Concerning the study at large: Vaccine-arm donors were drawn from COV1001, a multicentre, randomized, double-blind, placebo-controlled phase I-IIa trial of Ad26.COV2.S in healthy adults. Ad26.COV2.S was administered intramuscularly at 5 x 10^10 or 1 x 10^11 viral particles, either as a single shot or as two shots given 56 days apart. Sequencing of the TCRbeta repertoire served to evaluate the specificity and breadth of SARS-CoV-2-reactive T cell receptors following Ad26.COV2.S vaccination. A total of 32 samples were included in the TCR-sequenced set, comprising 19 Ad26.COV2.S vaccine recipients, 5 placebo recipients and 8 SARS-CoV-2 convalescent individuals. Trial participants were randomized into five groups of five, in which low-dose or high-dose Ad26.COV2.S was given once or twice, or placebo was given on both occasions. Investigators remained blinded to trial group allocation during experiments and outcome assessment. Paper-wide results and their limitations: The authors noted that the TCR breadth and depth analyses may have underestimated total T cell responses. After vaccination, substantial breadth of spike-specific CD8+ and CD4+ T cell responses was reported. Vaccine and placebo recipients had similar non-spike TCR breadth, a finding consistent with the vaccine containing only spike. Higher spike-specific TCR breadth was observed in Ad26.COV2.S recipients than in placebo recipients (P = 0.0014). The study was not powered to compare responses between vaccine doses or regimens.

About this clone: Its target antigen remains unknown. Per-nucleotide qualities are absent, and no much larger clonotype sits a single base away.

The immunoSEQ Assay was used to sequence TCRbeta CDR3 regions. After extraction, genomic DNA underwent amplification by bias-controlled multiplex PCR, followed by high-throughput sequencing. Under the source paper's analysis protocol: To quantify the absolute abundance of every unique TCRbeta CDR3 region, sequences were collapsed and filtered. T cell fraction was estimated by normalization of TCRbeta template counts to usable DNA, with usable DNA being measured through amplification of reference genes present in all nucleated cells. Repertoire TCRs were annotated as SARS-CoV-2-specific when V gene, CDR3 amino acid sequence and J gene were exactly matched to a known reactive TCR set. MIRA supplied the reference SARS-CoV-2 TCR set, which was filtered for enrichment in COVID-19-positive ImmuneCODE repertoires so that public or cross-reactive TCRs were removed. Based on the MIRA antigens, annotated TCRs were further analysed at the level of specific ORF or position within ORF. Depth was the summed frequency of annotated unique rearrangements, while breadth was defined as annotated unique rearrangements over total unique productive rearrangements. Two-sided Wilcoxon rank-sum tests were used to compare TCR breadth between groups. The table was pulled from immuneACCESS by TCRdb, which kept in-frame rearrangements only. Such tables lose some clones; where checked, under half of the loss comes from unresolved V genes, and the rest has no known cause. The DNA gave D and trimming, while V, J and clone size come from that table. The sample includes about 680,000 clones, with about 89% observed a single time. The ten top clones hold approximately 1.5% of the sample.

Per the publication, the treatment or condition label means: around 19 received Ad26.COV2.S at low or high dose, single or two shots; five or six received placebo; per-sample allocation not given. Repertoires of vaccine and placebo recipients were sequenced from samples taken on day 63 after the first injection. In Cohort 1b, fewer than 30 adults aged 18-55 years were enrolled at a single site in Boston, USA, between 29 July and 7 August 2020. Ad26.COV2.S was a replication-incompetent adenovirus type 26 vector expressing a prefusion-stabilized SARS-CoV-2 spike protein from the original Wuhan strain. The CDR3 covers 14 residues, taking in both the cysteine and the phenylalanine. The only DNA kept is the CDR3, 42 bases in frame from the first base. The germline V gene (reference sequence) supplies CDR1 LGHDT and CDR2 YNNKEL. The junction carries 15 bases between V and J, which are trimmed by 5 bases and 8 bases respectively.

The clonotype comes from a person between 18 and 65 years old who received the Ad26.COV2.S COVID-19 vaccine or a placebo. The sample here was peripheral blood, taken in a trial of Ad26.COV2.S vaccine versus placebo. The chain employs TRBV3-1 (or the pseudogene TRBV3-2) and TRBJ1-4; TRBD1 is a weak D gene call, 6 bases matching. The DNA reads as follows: TGTGCCAGCAGCTCTCATGGTACAGGGGAAAAACTGTTTTTT. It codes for CASSSHGTGEKLFF.